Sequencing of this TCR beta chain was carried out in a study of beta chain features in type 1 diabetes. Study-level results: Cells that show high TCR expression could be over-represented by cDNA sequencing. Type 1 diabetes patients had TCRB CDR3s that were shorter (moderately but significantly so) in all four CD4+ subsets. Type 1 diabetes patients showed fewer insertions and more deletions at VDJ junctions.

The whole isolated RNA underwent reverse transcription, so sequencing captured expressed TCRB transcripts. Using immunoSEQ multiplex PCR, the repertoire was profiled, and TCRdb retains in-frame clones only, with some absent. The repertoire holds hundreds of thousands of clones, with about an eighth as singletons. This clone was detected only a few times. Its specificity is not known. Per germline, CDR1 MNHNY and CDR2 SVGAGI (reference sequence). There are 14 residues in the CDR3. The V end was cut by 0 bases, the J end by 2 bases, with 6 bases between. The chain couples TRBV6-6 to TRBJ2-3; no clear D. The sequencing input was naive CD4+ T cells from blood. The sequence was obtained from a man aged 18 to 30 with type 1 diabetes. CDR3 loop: CASSYSADTDTQYF. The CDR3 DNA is TGTGCCAGCAGTTACTCGGCAGACACAGATACGCAGTATTTT.